These 31 T cell receptor beta chains were sequenced from one sample in a study of T cells in Graves' hyperthyroidism and ophthalmopathy (dated by TCRdb to about 2019). The protocol used for the library was multiplex PCR. Sequenced on an Illumina HiSeq 2000. TCR beta CDR3 regions were amplified from RNA transcripts. A first-round RT-PCR of the TCR CDR3 used the HTBI primer set with the Qiagen OneStep RT-PCR kit. TCRdb itself trimmed the public reads at Q25 with fastp, ran MiXCR and retained productive beta chains. All rows with the same CDR3 protein become a single entry with the most common DNA and genes. A total of some 600,000 distinct CDR3 sequences appear in this sample, 11% to 15% of them only once. Jointly, the top ten make up 5.8% of the sample. Sequencing input: blood. These receptors were obtained from a woman aged 25 to 39 with Graves' hyperthyroidism that later progressed to Graves' ophthalmopathy.

This clonotype was seen at least ten times. The chain joins TRBV11-3 to TRBJ2-1; D is perhaps TRBD1 or TRBD2 (5 bases each). V lost 0 bases and J lost 7, with 13 bases in between. Per germline, CDR1 SGHNT and CDR2 YENEEA. This CDR3 region has 15 residues. The CDR3, as DNA: TGTGCCAGCAGCTTAGACCCGGGACCCGAGAATGAGCAGTTCTTC. Residues: CASSLDPGPENEQFF.

This clonotype was counted many times. This chain connects TRBV29-1 to TRBJ2-7; either TRBD1 or TRBD2 may fit D (5 bases each). The germline CDR1 and CDR2 sequences are SQVTM and ANQGSEA. The CDR3 covers 15 residues. Trimming removed 0 bases at V and 3 bases at J, with 15 bases between. CDR3 DNA sequence: TGCAGCGTTGAAGACCTTGGGGGAAGTAACTACGAGCAGTACTTC. Amino acid sequence: CSVEDLGGSNYEQYF.

V gene TRBV29-1 combines with J gene TRBJ1-2, with TRBD1 identical over 7 bases. Unmatched junction bases numbered 5, after V lost 7 bases and J lost 3 bases. The CDR3 has 12 residues. Germline CDR1 is SQVTM and CDR2 is ANQGSEA. The CDR3 sequence: CSGIGGDYGYTF. DNA for the CDR3: TGCAGCGGGATAGGGGGCGACTATGGCTACACCTTC.

This chain links TRBV28 with TRBJ1-3; D is possibly TRBD1 (5 bases). Per the germline V gene, CDR1 is MDHEN and CDR2 is SYDVKM. Trimming took off 3 bases at V and 5 bases at J, with 11 bases between the two ends. This CDR3 has 14 amino acids. Here the CDR3 DNA reads TGTGCCAGCAGTTTGGGGGTCGACCGAAACACCATATATTTT. Amino acids: CASSLGVDRNTIYF.

There are many counts of this clonotype. The chain employs TRBV28 and TRBJ2-5; perhaps TRBD2 as D (5 bases). The CDR3 consists of 13 residues. The V end was cut by 11 bases, the J end by 5 bases, with 18 bases between. The germline gives CDR1 MDHEN, CDR2 SYDVKM. The CDR3 DNA sequence: TGTGCCGCGGCCCTAGTGGGCGGGGAGACCCAGTACTTC. Translation: CAAALVGGETQYF.

The CDR3, as DNA: TGTGCCAGCAGCTTGGTTGGGGGCCCCTACACCGGGGAGCTGTTTTTT. Translating it yields CASSLVGGPYTGELFF. The chain has TRBV5-5 and TRBJ2-2; D is perhaps TRBD1 (6 bases). CDR3 length: 16 residues. Germline V gene sequence: CDR1 SGHKS, CDR2 YYEKEE (reference sequence). Trimming took off 0 bases at V and 3 bases at J, with 12 bases between the two ends.

The chain links TRBV5-5 to TRBJ1-1; D is possibly TRBD1 (5 bases). With 4 bases removed from V and 4 bases from J, the gap between germline ends came to 17 bases. Germline assignment: CDR1 SGHKS and CDR2 YYEKEE (reference sequence). This CDR3 is built from 15 residues. The CDR3 DNA reads as TGTGCCAGCAGCCCAGGGCCGGGGCTGAGCACTGAAGCTTTCTTT. It codes for CASSPGPGLSTEAFF.

In this sample, this clonotype turned up many times. This chain links TRBV19 with TRBJ1-5; D is uncertain. The CDR3 runs 15 residues. V lost 3 bases, J lost 5 bases, and 14 bases lay in between. Germline CDR1 and CDR2: LNHDA and SQIVND (reference sequence). CDR3 coding DNA: TGTGCCAGTAGTATCCTCGGCAGTTCCTATCAGCCCCAGCATTTT. As protein: CASSILGSSYQPQHF. Filled out from reference TRBV19 and TRBJ1-5, the complete variable domain reads DGGITQSPKYLFRKEGQNVTLSCEQNLNHDAMYWYRQDPGQGLRLIYYSQIVNDFQKGDIAEGYSVSREKKESFPLTVTSAQKNPTAFYLCASSILGSSYQPQHFGDGTRLSIL.

In its sample, this clonotype was seen many times. The chain employs TRBV4-2 and TRBJ2-1, with D perhaps being TRBD1 or TRBD2 (6 bases each). Deletions cut 0 bases from V and 11 bases from J, with 11 bases between. CDR1 is LGHNA and CDR2 is YNFKEQ in the germline V gene. The CDR3 spans 13 residues. The CDR3 bases are TGTGCCAGCAGCCAAGATATCGGGGGCAAGCAGTTCTTC. This sequence encodes CASSQDIGGKQFF.

This sequence joins TRBV15 and TRBJ1-3; D gene uncertain. Germline V gene sequence: CDR1 LNHNV, CDR2 YYDKDF (reference sequence). Trimming took 0 bases from V and 4 from J, leaving 16 bases between them. The CDR3 has 17 amino acids. Here the CDR3 DNA reads TGTGCCACCAGCAGAGATCACGCAGGATCCTCAGGAAACACCATATATTTT. This translates into CATSRDHAGSSGNTIYF. The entire variable domain, with the rest obtained from reference TRBV15 and TRBJ1-3, is as follows: DAMVIQNPRYQVTQFGKPVTLSCSQTLNHNVMYWYQQKSSQAPKLLFHYYDKDFNNEADTPDNFQSRRPNTSFCFLDIRSPGLGDTAMYLCATSRDHAGSSGNTIYFGEGSWLTVV.

This clonotype was seen a few times. CDR3 region: CAWGPGGPEAFF. The CDR3 DNA is TGTGCCTGGGGCCCCGGGGGCCCTGAAGCTTTCTTT. The chain uses TRBV30 and TRBJ1-1; weak D call: TRBD1 (6 bases). Germline CDR1 GTSNPN, CDR2 SVGIG (reference sequence). Trimming stripped 5 bases from V and 6 bases from J, with 13 bases between. The CDR3 consists of 12 residues.

This clonotype was seen a few times. V gene TRBV30 combines with J gene TRBJ1-1; 8 bases map to TRBD1. With V trimmed by 2 bases and J by 2 bases, 4 bases remained unmatched. The CDR3 sequence is 14 residues long. Germline-derived CDR1 and CDR2 are GTSNPN and SVGIG (reference sequence). CDR3 sequence reads: CAWSRDRLNTEAFF. CDR3 in DNA: TGTGCCTGGAGTCGGGACAGGCTAAACACTGAAGCTTTCTTT.

The V gene is TRBV19, the J gene TRBJ2-7; 8 positions agree with TRBD1. From germline, CDR1 is LNHDA and CDR2 SQIVND (reference sequence). V dropped 7 bases and J dropped 2; count of bases not matched to a gene: 4. The CDR3 covers 13 residues. CDR3 in amino acids: CASTQGAPYEQYF. In DNA, the CDR3 is TGTGCCAGTACGCAGGGGGCCCCCTACGAGCAGTACTTC.

This chain connects TRBV7-9 to TRBJ2-2; 7 bases are shared with TRBD2. The CDR3 extends over 17 amino acids. Per germline, CDR1 SEHNR and CDR2 FQNEAQ (reference sequence). With 5 bases clipped from V and 7 bases from J, the junction kept 16 bases outside the gene matches. The CDR3, as DNA: TGTGCCAGCAGCCCAGGGAGGACCGGGAGGATCGGCGGGGAGCTGTTTTTT. Amino acids: CASSPGRTGRIGGELFF.

This clonotype was picked up many times. This chain joins TRBV30 and TRBJ2-7; 8 positions agree with TRBD2. Germline CDR1 is GTSNPN and CDR2 is SVGIG (reference sequence). This CDR3 contains 15 residues. The V segment lost 2 bases and the J segment 5 bases; nucleotides outside the gene matches: 11. The CDR3 sequence: CAWSLTLAGRNEQYF. DNA for the CDR3: TGTGCCTGGAGTCTAACATTAGCGGGACGAAACGAGCAGTACTTC.

This clonotype was detected ten times or more. The V gene is TRBV27, the J gene TRBJ1-2; D perhaps matches TRBD1 (5 bases). Germline CDR1 reads MNHEY; CDR2 reads SMNVEV (reference sequence). Trimming removed 5 bases at V and 0 bases at J, with 7 bases between. This CDR3 has 13 residues. The CDR3 region has the DNA TGTGCCAGCAGTCAGACAGCTAACTATGGCTACACCTTC. Protein: CASSQTANYGYTF.

On this clonotype: One end of the junction fails to match germline, which may point to a read error. V gene TRBV12-3 or TRBV12-4 combines with J gene TRBJ1-5, with a weak D call TRBD1 (6 bases). The CDR3 runs 14 residues. CDR3 nucleotides: TGTGTCAGCAGACAAGGGGGTAGCAATCAGCCCCAGCATTTT. Amino acids: CVSRQGGSNQPQHF.

This clonotype was seen at least ten times. The V call is TRBV12-3 or TRBV12-4, the J call TRBJ2-1; 7 bases agree with TRBD2. There are 16 residues in the CDR3. Trimming removed 2 bases from V and 5 bases from J; junction bases left unmatched: 9. The CDR3 spells CASSLIGLVGDNEQFF. DNA for the CDR3: TGTGCCAGCAGTTTAATCGGACTAGTGGGGGACAATGAGCAGTTCTTC.

Comment on this clonotype: A much bigger clone sits one base away, suggesting this may be a read error. The chain carries TRBV7-9 and TRBJ2-7; 7 nucleotides match TRBD1. CDR3 size: 14 residues. Germline V gene data show CDR1 as SEHNR and CDR2 as FQNEAQ (reference sequence). The J segment lost 7 bases and the V segment lost 7 bases, leaving 13 bases of the junction unmatched. CDR3 nucleotides: TGTGCCAGCACCCTGGGACAGAACTACGAAGAGCAGTACTTC. Translating gives CASTLGQNYEEQYF.

The V call is TRBV4-2, the J call TRBJ2-7, with 13 bases fitting TRBD2. With V trimmed by 6 bases and J by 7 bases, 6 bases remained unmatched. The CDR3 has 14 amino acids. Per germline, CDR1 LGHNA and CDR2 YNFKEQ. The CDR3 sequence: CASRAGLAGPEQYF. CDR3 DNA sequence: TGTGCCAGCAGAGCGGGACTAGCGGGACCGGAGCAGTACTTC.

This clonotype was seen repeatedly, ten times or more. V gene TRBV18 combines with J gene TRBJ2-2; D gene uncertain. Trimming pared 0 bases from V and 3 bases from J, leaving 8 bases between. Germline-derived CDR1 and CDR2 are KGHSH and LQKENI. The CDR3 totals 15 residues. The CDR3: CASSPPHGYTGELFF. The CDR3, as DNA: TGTGCCAGCTCACCACCGCACGGGTACACCGGGGAGCTGTTTTTT.

This clonotype showed up many times. This rearrangement joins TRBV6-1 to TRBJ2-1; D tentatively reads TRBD1 or TRBD2 (6 bases each). Trimming took off 5 bases at V and 4 bases at J, with 27 bases between the two ends. Germline CDR1 reads MNHNS; CDR2 reads SASEGT. CDR3 length: 19 residues. In DNA form, the CDR3 reads TGTGCCAGCAGTTCCTCCGGGGGACACCGAGATGAAAAATACAATGAGCAGTTCTTC. Residues: CASSSSGGHRDEKYNEQFF.

The genes are TRBV5-8 and TRBJ1-5; unclear D gene. Deletions cut 2 bases from V and 5 bases from J, with 11 bases between. There are 14 residues in the CDR3. Germline V gives CDR1 SGHTS, CDR2 YDEGEE. The DNA of the CDR3 is TGTGCCAGCAGCTTCTATACAGACCATCAGCCCCAGCATTTT. Protein product: CASSFYTDHQPQHF.

This clonotype was observed many times. The gene calls are TRBV7-3 and TRBJ2-7; 8 positions agree with TRBD2. Trimming at V came to 3 bases and at J to 5 bases, leaving 3 bases not matched to a gene. The CDR3 runs 13 residues. CDR1 is SGHTA and CDR2 is FQGTGA in the germline V gene. The CDR3 bases are TGTGCCAGCAGCTTTCTAGCGGGTGACGAGCAGTACTTC. This codes for CASSFLAGDEQYF.

This clonotype was found a few times. Germline and junction disagree at one end, which may indicate a read error. The rearrangement links TRBV14 to TRBJ1-3, with D possibly matching TRBD1 (5 bases). Germline V gene lookup returns CDR1 SGHDN and CDR2 FVKESK. The CDR3 has 13 amino acids. In nucleotides, the CDR3 is TGTGCCAGCAGCCACACTAGGGGAAACACTATATATTTT. Translation: CASSHTRGNTIYF.

This clonotype has a count of ten or more. This rearrangement joins TRBV7-9 to TRBJ2-1; D is unclear. The V and J ends lost 0 bases and 7 bases respectively, with 10 bases between them. This CDR3 comprises 14 residues. Germline CDR1 SEHNR, CDR2 FQNEAQ (reference sequence). DNA of the CDR3: TGTGCCAGCAGCTTAGCAGGGAATAGGAATGAGCAGTTCTTC. Amino acid sequence: CASSLAGNRNEQFF.

This clonotype has only a few counts. The CDR3 DNA follows: TGCGCCAGCAGCCAAGAGGCTAGCGGATACAATGAGCAGTTCTTC. This encodes CASSQEASGYNEQFF. The chain recombines TRBV4-1 with TRBJ2-1; TRBD2 matches 7 bases. Trimming cost V 0 bases and J 4 bases; bases outside gene matches: 3. Germline V gives CDR1 MGHRA, CDR2 YSYEKL. This CDR3 region has 15 residues.

This clonotype was seen at least ten times. The V call is TRBV6-1, the J call TRBJ1-2; 7 nucleotides align to TRBD1. Germline trimming cut 5 bases from V and 7 bases from J; bases unmatched to any gene: 10. The CDR3 sequence is 14 residues long. Germline V lookup: CDR1 MNHNS, CDR2 SASEGT. This chain's CDR3 is CASSPGDRASGYTF. The DNA for the CDR3 is TGTGCCAGCAGTCCGGGTGACAGGGCGAGTGGCTACACCTTC.

This clonotype has at least ten counts. V is TRBV5-1 and J is TRBJ1-2, with D unresolved. The CDR3 consists of 14 residues. The germline V and J ends were trimmed by 1 base and 4 bases, with 11 bases remaining between them. Germline V CDR1 and CDR2: SGHRS, YFSETQ. The CDR3 loop reads CASSLSTSSYGYTF. In nucleotides, the CDR3 is TGCGCCAGCAGCTTGTCGACATCCTCCTATGGCTACACCTTC. Supplemented by reference TRBV5-1 and TRBJ1-2, the full variable domain reads KAGVTQTPRYLIKTRGQQVTLSCSPISGHRSVSWYQQTPGQGLQFLFEYFSETQRNKGNFPGRFSGRQFSNSRSEMNVSTLELGDSALYLCASSLSTSSYGYTFGSGTRLTVV.

At least ten counts were recorded for this clonotype. V and J are TRBV11-2 and TRBJ2-3, with no clear D. CDR1 is SGHAT, CDR2 FQNNGV, per germline. Trimming removed 3 bases from V and 3 bases from J, with 13 bases in between. This CDR3 has 15 residues. Here the CDR3 DNA reads TGTGCCAGCAGCTTCACCCACTCTGAGACAGATACGCAGTATTTT. Its translation is CASSFTHSETDTQYF.

This clonotype came up a few times. Relative to the germline gene, one junction end is altered; a read error may explain this. This sequence joins TRBV29-1 and TRBJ1-1, with D possibly being TRBD1 (5 bases). The germline V gene encodes CDR1 SQVTM and CDR2 ANQGSEA. The CDR3 extends over 13 amino acids. CDR3 bases: TGCAGCGTTGGCCGGGTAGAGGACACTGAAGCTTCCTTT. Translating it yields CSVGRVEDTEASF.